Each of the 13 T cell receptor beta chains below was sequenced from the same sample in a study of CD8 T cells in ankylosing spondylitis. Regarding the study as a whole: Seemingly distinctive of ankylosing spondylitis blood was a TCR beta motif formed by eight highly homologous variants.

These receptors have no known antigen. Using its own MiXCR run on the 5' RACE reads, TCRdb lists one record per CDR3 protein. This table has approximately 500,000 distinct CDR3 sequences, about 13% appearing once. Specimen: blood, either unsorted or a sorted T cell fraction (not recorded which). Receptor source: a male donor with ankylosing spondylitis.

The chain combines TRBV6-4 with TRBJ2-1; TRBD2 matches 11 bases. V trimming: 6 bases; J trimming: 5 bases; junction bases outside the gene matches: 12. CDR3 length: 17 amino acids. The germline gives CDR1 MRHNA, CDR2 SNTAGT. In DNA, the CDR3 is TGTGCCAGCAGCCGACGCCAACTAGCGGGAGTAAACAATGAGCAGTTCTTC. Its translation: CASSRRQLAGVNNEQFF.

This clonotype was seen a handful of times. The chain uses TRBV12-3 or TRBV12-4 and TRBJ2-7; D not certain. Trimming shortened V by 3 bases and J by 0 bases, and 18 bases separated the two germline ends. The CDR3 consists of 17 residues. CDR3 sequence: CASSFILGQELSYEQYF. For the CDR3, the DNA is TGTGCCAGCAGTTTTATTCTTGGGCAGGAGCTCTCCTACGAGCAGTACTTC.

CDR3 loop: CASSLGTAWNEQFF. The CDR3 DNA reads TGCGCCAGCAGCTTGGGGACGGCCTGGAATGAGCAGTTCTTC. This chain links TRBV5-1 with TRBJ2-1, with D uncertain. The germline V gene has CDR1 SGHRS and CDR2 YFSETQ. V shed 0 bases and J shed 7 bases, with 11 bases lying between them. The CDR3 totals 14 residues.

This clonotype was observed a single time. CDR3 in DNA: TGTGCCAGCAGCGCAATCGACAGGGTCTATGGCTACACCTTC. It translates to CASSAIDRVYGYTF. The J gene is TRBJ1-2, the V gene TRBV9, with 7 bases fitting TRBD1. Germline-derived CDR1 and CDR2 are SGDLS and YYNGEE. This CDR3 is 14 amino acids long. Trimming took 3 bases from V and 4 from J; bases not matched to a gene: 6.

This clonotype was seen repeatedly, ten times or more. The V call is TRBV24-1, the J call TRBJ2-7; 11 nucleotides agree with TRBD2. Germline assignment: CDR1 KGHDR and CDR2 SFDVKD. V trimming: 9 bases; J trimming: 5 bases; junction bases outside the gene matches: 2. The CDR3 runs to 12 residues. The CDR3 loop reads CATGGLADEQYV. The CDR3 nucleotides read TGTGCCACCGGGGGACTAGCGGACGAGCAGTACGTC.

A few counts support this clonotype. This chain joins TRBV3-1 and TRBJ1-2; possible D gene TRBD1, 5 bases. CDR3 length equals 14 residues. Germline CDR1 LGHDT, CDR2 YNNKEL (reference sequence). The V and J ends lost 4 bases and 8 bases respectively, with 17 bases between them. The CDR3 protein is CASSLIDSSSGYTF. CDR3 sequence (DNA): TGTGCCAGCAGCCTAATTGACAGTTCCTCGGGCTACACCTTC.

In its sample, this clonotype was seen a few times. The rearrangement links TRBV20-1 to TRBJ2-1; 8 nucleotides line up with TRBD2. This CDR3 comprises 15 residues. Germline trimming cut 4 bases from V and 3 bases from J; bases unmatched to any gene: 8. Germline CDR1 reads DFQATT; CDR2 reads SNEGSKA (reference sequence). CDR3 nucleotides: TGCAGTGCTACGCCTGAGCGGGGGTACTACAATGAGCAGTTCTTC. Translated: CSATPERGYYNEQFF.

This chain joins TRBV7-9 and TRBJ1-5; D possibly corresponds to TRBD1 (6 bases). Germline V CDR1 and CDR2: SEHNR, FQNEAQ (reference sequence). There are 17 residues in the CDR3. Trimming stripped 0 bases from V and 5 bases from J, with 17 bases between. CDR3 DNA sequence: TGTGCCAGCAGCTTAGCCCGCCCAGGGGAGATCCATCAGCCCCAGCATTTT. Translated: CASSLARPGEIHQPQHF.

The chain's CDR3 is CSVLREVGTEAFF. In DNA, the CDR3 is TGCAGCGTCCTCAGGGAGGTGGGCACTGAAGCTTTCTTT. The chain links TRBV29-1 to TRBJ1-1; D perhaps matches TRBD1 (5 bases). Trimming pared 6 bases from V and 4 bases from J, leaving 15 bases between. Germline CDR1 SQVTM, CDR2 ANQGSEA. This CDR3 is built from 13 residues.

V and J are TRBV29-1 and TRBJ2-3, with D perhaps matching TRBD1 (6 bases). This CDR3 contains 13 residues. Germline-derived CDR1 and CDR2 are SQVTM and ANQGSEA. CDR3 in amino acids: CTVNRESTDTQYF. The CDR3 DNA sequence: TGCACCGTCAACAGGGAGAGCACAGATACGCAGTATTTT.

This clonotype showed up many times. The genes are TRBV12-3 or TRBV12-4 and TRBJ1-1; D is unclear. The CDR3 length is 12 residues. Trimming left V 6 bases short and J 5 bases short, with 10 bases between. The CDR3 nucleotides read TGTGCCAGCAGCCCTGGACGGACTGAAGCTTTCTTT. Protein sequence: CASSPGRTEAFF.

The table lists this clonotype with a few counts. CDR3 sequence reads: CASSLGGEFYYNEQFF. In DNA form, the CDR3 reads TGTGCCAGCAGCTTAGGAGGGGAATTTTACTACAATGAGCAGTTCTTC. This rearrangement joins TRBV11-2 to TRBJ2-1, with D perhaps being TRBD1 or TRBD2 (5 bases each). With 1 base removed from V and 3 bases from J, the gap between germline ends came to 13 bases. Per germline, CDR1 SGHAT and CDR2 FQNNGV. There are 16 residues in the CDR3.

This clonotype was found many times. The chain carries TRBV12-3 or TRBV12-4 and TRBJ2-4; tentatively, D is TRBD2 (6 bases). V was shortened by 3 bases and J by 7 bases, with 22 bases between the two germline ends. This CDR3 has 17 residues. As DNA, the CDR3 is TGTGCCAGCAGTTTGGGGCTGGGGACTGCCTTTACCAACATTCAGTACTTC. Residues: CASSLGLGTAFTNIQYF.